This T cell receptor (beta chain) was sequenced for a study of neurological immune-mediated disorders. The germline CDR1 and CDR2 sequences are DFQATT and SNEGSKA (reference sequence). The CDR3 consists of 14 residues. Unmatched junction bases numbered 5, after V lost 6 bases and J lost 1 base. TCRdb analysed the 5' RACE reads with MiXCR anew, one entry per CDR3 protein. The data contain fewer than 40,000 distinct CDR3 sequences, about an eighth of them singletons. Time point: technical triplicate 2. This clonotype occurred many times. This receptor was identified in a female donor with HTLV-1-associated myelopathy (HAM/TSP). The sequencing sample was made of CD4+ T cells from blood. V and J are TRBV20-1 and TRBJ1-2, with 10 bases lining up with TRBD1. CDR3 sequence: CSAGTGASNYGYTF. The DNA of the CDR3 is TGCAGTGCCGGGACAGGGGCCAGTAACTATGGCTACACCTTC.